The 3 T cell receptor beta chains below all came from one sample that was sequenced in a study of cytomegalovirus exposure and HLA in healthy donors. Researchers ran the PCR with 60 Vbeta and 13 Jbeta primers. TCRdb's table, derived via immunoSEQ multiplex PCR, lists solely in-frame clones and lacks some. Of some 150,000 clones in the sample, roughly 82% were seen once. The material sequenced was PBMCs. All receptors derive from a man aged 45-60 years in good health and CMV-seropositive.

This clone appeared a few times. The CDR3 spells CASSVEAALGTDTQYF. CDR3 sequence (DNA): TGTGCCAGCAGCGTAGAGGCGGCTCTGGGCACAGATACGCAGTATTTT. V usage is TRBV9 and J usage is TRBJ2-3; D gene uncertain. The V gene's germline CDR1 is SGDLS and CDR2 YYNGEE. The CDR3 runs 16 residues. Trimming left V 0 bases short and J 1 base short, with 12 bases between.

This CDR3 is CAISGQPGEAFF. The CDR3 DNA sequence: TGTGCCATCAGTGGACAGCCTGGTGAAGCTTTCTTT. This sequence joins TRBV10-3 and TRBJ1-1, with D tentatively TRBD1 (5 bases). V lost 4 bases and J 7 bases, leaving 10 bases between the germline ends. The CDR3 has 12 residues. CDR1 is ENHRY and CDR2 is SYGVKD in the germline V gene.

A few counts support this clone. The CDR3 here is CASSYTYEQYF. The CDR3 nucleotides are TGTGCCAGCAGTTATACCTACGAGCAGTACTTC. This chain connects TRBV28 to TRBJ2-7; the D is unclear. The V end was cut by 4 bases, the J end by 2 bases, with 3 bases between. CDR1 and CDR2 from the germline V gene are MDHEN and SYDVKM. This CDR3 region has 11 residues.